These 26 T cell receptor beta chains were all obtained from the same sample, sequenced in a study of T cells in Graves' hyperthyroidism and ophthalmopathy. It was RNA transcripts that yielded the amplified TCR beta CDR3 regions. Initially, a first-round RT-PCR of the TCR CDR3 employed the HTBI primer set. TCRdb re-analysed the multiplex PCR reads in MiXCR, keeping a single row per CDR3 protein. The sample consists of 340,000 or so distinct CDR3 sequences, 15% to 20% of them appearing once. Material for sequencing was blood. The receptors come from a man aged 30-40 years with Graves' hyperthyroidism.

This clonotype was detected many times. The J gene is TRBJ1-1, the V gene TRBV30; D perhaps matches TRBD1 (5 bases). The length of the CDR3 is 13 residues. The germline V and J ends were trimmed by 5 bases and 1 base, with 11 bases remaining between them. The germline gives CDR1 GTSNPN, CDR2 SVGIG (reference sequence). CDR3 nucleotide sequence: TGTGCCTGGTACAGGCGAGGGAACACTGAAGCTTTCTTT. Translating it yields CAWYRRGNTEAFF.

The J gene is TRBJ2-5, the V gene TRBV5-1; TRBD1 aligns across 7 bases. Germline V gene lookup returns CDR1 SGHRS and CDR2 YFSETQ. The CDR3 runs 15 residues. The junction had 9 bases not matched to a gene; V was cut back by 0 bases and J by 7 bases. The DNA for the CDR3 is TGCGCCAGCAGCTTGGAGGGGGCGACGCGCGGGACCCAGTACTTC. Residues: CASSLEGATRGTQYF.

This chain connects TRBV28 to TRBJ2-3; D not resolved. This CDR3 contains 14 residues. V lost 6 bases and J lost 3, with 13 bases in between. Germline V gene data show CDR1 as MDHEN and CDR2 as SYDVKM. The CDR3 nucleotides are TGTGCCAGCAGCCCCCCCGCGAGGACAGATACGCAGTATTTT. Translated, it gives CASSPPARTDTQYF.

This clonotype was observed a few times. This chain uses TRBV6-1 with TRBJ1-2; 9 bases align to TRBD1. The CDR3 is 13 residues long. The germline CDR1 and CDR2 sequences are MNHNS and SASEGT. The V and J ends lost 6 bases and 8 bases, in that order; junction bases with no gene match: 7. CDR3: CASRSDRGEGYTF. The CDR3 region has the DNA TGTGCCAGCAGATCGGACAGGGGAGAAGGCTACACCTTC.

The chain uses TRBV7-2 and TRBJ1-5; the D is unclear. This CDR3 has 15 residues. Trimming took off 0 bases at V and 6 bases at J, with 12 bases between the two ends. Per germline, CDR1 SGHTA and CDR2 FQGNSA. The CDR3: CASSLALMGSQPQHF. CDR3 nucleotide sequence: TGTGCCAGCAGCTTAGCGCTCATGGGGAGTCAGCCCCAGCATTTT.

This clonotype has more than one count but fewer than ten. The V gene is TRBV18, the J gene TRBJ1-3, with a weak D call TRBD1 (6 bases). Trimming shortened V by 2 bases and J by 2 bases, and 13 bases separated the two germline ends. CDR3 length: 16 residues. CDR1 is KGHSH and CDR2 is LQKENI in the germline V gene. The CDR3 loop reads CASSPTPGATGNTIYF. CDR3 DNA: TGTGCCAGCTCACCAACCCCAGGGGCGACTGGAAACACCATATATTTT.

This clonotype appeared many times. The chain combines TRBV10-3 with TRBJ1-2; no firm D call. V lost 0 bases to trimming and J lost 5 bases, with 16 bases between them. The CDR3 extends over 16 amino acids. The germline CDR1 and CDR2 sequences are ENHRY and SYGVKD. The CDR3, as DNA: TGTGCCATCAGTGAGTCGGGTGGGAGCCTCGGGTATGGCTACACCTTC. Amino acid sequence: CAISESGGSLGYGYTF.

At least ten counts were recorded for this clonotype. The chain has TRBV18 and TRBJ1-2; a possible D gene is TRBD1 (5 bases). The germline V gene encodes CDR1 KGHSH and CDR2 LQKENI. This CDR3 has 16 amino acids. Deletions cut 2 bases from V and 6 bases from J, with 19 bases between. CDR3 loop: CASSPILRTQGDGYTF. The DNA for the CDR3 is TGTGCCAGCTCACCAATTTTGCGGACTCAAGGGGATGGCTACACCTTC.

This clonotype was found many times. The rearrangement joins TRBV12-3 or TRBV12-4 to TRBJ2-4, with D uncertain. V lost 1 base and J 3 bases, leaving 10 bases between the germline ends. This CDR3 has 15 amino acids. CDR3 coding DNA: TGTGCCAGCAGTTTAGGGTTGGGGATCAAAAACATTCAGTACTTC. The encoded protein is CASSLGLGIKNIQYF.

The sample holds many counts of this clonotype. The chain couples TRBV28 to TRBJ1-4; a weak D match, TRBD1 (5 bases). Germline V gene lookup returns CDR1 MDHEN and CDR2 SYDVKM. V lost 4 bases and J lost 4, with 10 bases in between. This CDR3 has 14 amino acids. The CDR3 nucleotides are TGTGCCAGCAGTTCGGGGGGGATTAATGAAAAACTGTTTTTT. Residues: CASSSGGINEKLFF.

This clonotype was counted many times. The chain combines TRBV2 with TRBJ2-1; D may be TRBD1 (6 bases). The CDR3 totals 12 residues. Trimming removed 3 bases from V and 9 bases from J, with 9 bases in between. Germline CDR1 SNHLY, CDR2 FYNNEI. The CDR3 nucleotides read TGTGCCAGCAGTGAGCAGGGGATTGAGCAGTTCTTC. Protein product: CASSEQGIEQFF.

This clonotype was detected ten times or more. The rearrangement links TRBV3-1 to TRBJ2-1, with D perhaps assigned TRBD1 or TRBD2 (5 bases each). The length of the CDR3 is 14 residues. The ends were cut back, 4 bases at V and 6 bases at J, with 13 bases in the middle. CDR1 LGHDT and CDR2 YNNKEL come from the germline V gene (reference sequence). The CDR3 protein is CASSLRAGSNEQFF. The CDR3 coding sequence is TGTGCCAGCAGCCTGAGGGCAGGGTCCAATGAGCAGTTCTTC.

This chain connects TRBV28 to TRBJ1-2, with no clear D. The length of the CDR3 is 13 residues. The ends were cut back, 11 bases at V and 7 bases at J, with 20 bases in the middle. Per the germline V gene, CDR1 is MDHEN and CDR2 is SYDVKM. CDR3 nucleotides: TGTGCCTGGAGTGTTATTGGAGGGATTGGCTACACCTTC. Encoded protein: CAWSVIGGIGYTF.

This clonotype appeared many times. This sequence joins TRBV20-1 and TRBJ2-1; 9 bases are a match to TRBD2. The CDR3 has 17 residues. CDR1 DFQATT and CDR2 SNEGSKA come from the germline V gene (reference sequence). V dropped 5 bases and J dropped 1; count of bases not matched to a gene: 12. This CDR3 is CSASSIKREESYNEQFF. As DNA, the CDR3 is TGCAGTGCTTCATCGATTAAGCGGGAGGAGTCCTACAATGAGCAGTTCTTC.

This clonotype has at least ten counts. In DNA form, the CDR3 reads TGTGCCAGCAGCGCGATCGGGACAGGCTCCTACAATGAGCAGTTCTTC. Amino acids: CASSAIGTGSYNEQFF. J is TRBJ2-1 and V is TRBV7-9, with 8 bases identical to TRBD1. The CDR3 contains 16 residues. Trimming took 5 bases from V and 0 from J; bases not matched to a gene: 6. In germline, CDR1 is SEHNR, CDR2 FQNEAQ (reference sequence).

A note on this clonotype: The junction departs from the called germline gene at one end, perhaps through a read error. V is TRBV15 and J is TRBJ1-2; no definite D call. CDR3 size: 15 residues. Germline assignment: CDR1 LNHNV and CDR2 YYDKDF (reference sequence). The CDR3 DNA reads as TGTGCCACCAGCAGAGATCGCGACACCAACTATAGCTACACCTTC. It codes for CATSRDRDTNYSYTF. Supplemented by reference TRBV15 and TRBJ1-2, the full variable domain reads DAMVIQNPRYQVTQFGKPVTLSCSQTLNHNVMYWYQQKSSQAPKLLFHYYDKDFNNEADTPDNFQSRRPNTSFCFLDIRSPGLGDTAMYLCATSRDRDTNYSYTFGSGTRLTVV.

In its sample, this clonotype was seen many times. CDR3 in DNA: TGTGCCAGCAGTTACTCTTCTGCGGGAGGGCACTCCTACGAGCAGTACTTC. It specifies CASSYSSAGGHSYEQYF. The gene calls are TRBV6-5 and TRBJ2-7; 9 bases are shared with TRBD2. V was pared by 0 bases and J by 0 bases, with 6 bases of the junction left unmatched. CDR3 length: 17 residues. From germline, CDR1 is MNHEY and CDR2 SVGAGI.

The rearrangement uses TRBV4-1 and TRBJ1-5, with D maybe TRBD1 (6 bases). The CDR3 totals 15 residues. With 4 bases removed from V and 5 bases from J, the gap between germline ends came to 15 bases. Per the germline V gene, CDR1 is MGHRA and CDR2 is YSYEKL. CDR3 nucleotide sequence: TGCGCCAGCAGCCCTCGAGAGGGGGAGTATCAGCCCCAGCATTTT. It codes for CASSPREGEYQPQHF.

This clonotype was observed many times. The chain uses TRBV29-1 and TRBJ2-1; no definite D call. V lost 4 bases and J lost 0, with 7 bases in between. In germline, CDR1 is SQVTM, CDR2 ANQGSEA. This CDR3 has 13 amino acids. CDR3 in amino acids: CSVAGSSYNEQFF. The CDR3, as DNA: TGCAGCGTTGCGGGTAGCTCCTACAATGAGCAGTTCTTC.

This clonotype was counted at least ten times. V and J are TRBV18 and TRBJ2-5, with D unclear. Germline CDR1 KGHSH, CDR2 LQKENI. The length of the CDR3 is 16 residues. Deletions cut 6 bases from V and 2 bases from J, with 19 bases between. The CDR3: CASSYQTVTDQETQYF. The CDR3 nucleotides are TGTGCCAGCTCTTATCAAACGGTAACGGATCAAGAGACCCAGTACTTC.

This clonotype was detected only a few times. The chain has TRBV9 and TRBJ2-3; D unclear. CDR1 is SGDLS and CDR2 is YYNGEE in the germline V gene. The germline V and J ends were trimmed by 0 bases and 6 bases, with 14 bases remaining between them. CDR3 length: 15 residues. The CDR3 region has the DNA TGTGCCAGCAGCGTAGCTCTATTGGAAGGCGATACGCAGTATTTT. Protein: CASSVALLEGDTQYF.

J is TRBJ2-3 and V is TRBV30; D remains ambiguous. Between the trimmed V and J ends, which lost 4 bases and 0 bases, there was a span of 11 bases. Germline values: CDR1 GTSNPN, CDR2 SVGIG (reference sequence). This CDR3 is 14 amino acids long. CDR3 DNA sequence: TGTGCCTGGAATAGGTTCTCTAGCACAGATACGCAGTATTTT. This sequence encodes CAWNRFSSTDTQYF.

The table lists this clonotype with a few counts. The rearrangement uses TRBV10-3 and TRBJ2-2; D is ambiguous. Germline V CDR1 and CDR2: ENHRY, SYGVKD. CDR3 length equals 16 residues. Between the trimmed V and J ends, which lost 3 bases and 1 base, there was a span of 12 bases. CDR3 DNA: TGTGCCATCAGTGAACTCCCCGGTAGGAACACCGGGGAGCTGTTTTTT. Translated, it gives CAISELPGRNTGELFF.

This clonotype was seen repeatedly, ten times or more. The rearrangement joins TRBV6-1 to TRBJ1-1, with a possible D match to TRBD1 (6 bases). The CDR3 length is 12 residues. The V and J ends lost 3 bases and 11 bases respectively, with 13 bases between them. The V gene's germline CDR1 is MNHNS and CDR2 SASEGT. Here the CDR3 DNA reads TGTGCCAGCAGTGAGGGACAATGGAATGCTTTCTTT. Residues: CASSEGQWNAFF.

The sample holds a few counts of this clonotype. This sequence joins TRBV5-1 and TRBJ2-1, with unresolved D. CDR1 is SGHRS, CDR2 YFSETQ, per germline. V was trimmed by 4 bases and J by 7 bases, leaving 15 bases between them. The CDR3 totals 14 residues. CDR3 region: CASSPSISSNEQFF. As DNA, the CDR3 is TGCGCCAGCAGCCCGAGTATTTCAAGTAATGAGCAGTTCTTC.

The sample holds a few counts of this clonotype. This rearrangement joins TRBV20-1 to TRBJ2-1, with 8 nucleotides matching TRBD2. The CDR3 has 13 amino acids. V gave up 3 bases and J gave up 8 bases; unmatched junction bases: 6. The germline CDR1 and CDR2 sequences are DFQATT and SNEGSKA (reference sequence). The CDR3 DNA follows: TGCAGTGCTAGCGGCGGGAGGTTCGATGAGCAGTTCTTC. Residues: CSASGGRFDEQFF.